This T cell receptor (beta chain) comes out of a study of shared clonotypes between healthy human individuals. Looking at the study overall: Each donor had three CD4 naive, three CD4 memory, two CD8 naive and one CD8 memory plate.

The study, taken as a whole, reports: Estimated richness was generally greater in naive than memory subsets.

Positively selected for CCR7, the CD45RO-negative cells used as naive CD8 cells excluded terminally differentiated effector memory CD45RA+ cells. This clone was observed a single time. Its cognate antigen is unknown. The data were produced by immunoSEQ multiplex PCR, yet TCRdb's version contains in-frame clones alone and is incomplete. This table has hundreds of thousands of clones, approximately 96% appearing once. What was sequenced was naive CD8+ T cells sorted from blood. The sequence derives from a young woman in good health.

CDR3 in DNA: TGTGCCACCGAGCGGGCGGTTTCCTACAATGAGCAGTTCTTC. This sequence encodes CATERAVSYNEQFF. The rearrangement joins TRBV10-3 to TRBJ2-1, with D tentatively TRBD2 (6 bases). The CDR3 has 14 amino acids. The V gene's germline CDR1 is ENHRY and CDR2 SYGVKD. Deletions cut 10 bases from V and 1 base from J, with 14 bases between.